This record concerns one T cell receptor (beta chain) sequence. The antigen remains unidentified. Between the trimmed V and J ends, which lost 0 bases and 0 bases, there was a span of 7 bases. This CDR3 region has 16 residues. Germline V gene data show CDR1 as SGHDT and CDR2 as YYEEEE. The source of the sample is a study of radiation and T cells in renal cell carcinoma. The study, taken as a whole, reports: Baseline intratumoral clonotype presence is unknown without pretreatment biopsies.

The repertoire was sequenced with immunoSEQ multiplex PCR; TCRdb's copy has only in-frame clones and lacks some. The sample shows fewer than 200,000 clones, roughly nine tenths of them seen only once. The time point denotes: blood 4 weeks post-SBRT, at nephrectomy. The sample's treatment: 15 Gy SBRT to primary tumor, nephrectomy 4 weeks later. Nephrectomy followed 15 Gy stereotactic body radiation by 4 weeks. Blood was sampled at baseline, 2 weeks and 4 weeks after SBRT. This specimen was blood, taken from a patient whose treatment included radiotherapy and nephrectomy. This receptor was identified in a woman aged 50 to 60 with renal cell carcinoma. This chain connects TRBV5-6 to TRBJ2-6, with no clear D. As DNA, the CDR3 is TGTGCCAGCAGCTTGGACACCTTCTCTGGGGCCAACGTCCTGACTTTC. Amino acids: CASSLDTFSGANVLTF.